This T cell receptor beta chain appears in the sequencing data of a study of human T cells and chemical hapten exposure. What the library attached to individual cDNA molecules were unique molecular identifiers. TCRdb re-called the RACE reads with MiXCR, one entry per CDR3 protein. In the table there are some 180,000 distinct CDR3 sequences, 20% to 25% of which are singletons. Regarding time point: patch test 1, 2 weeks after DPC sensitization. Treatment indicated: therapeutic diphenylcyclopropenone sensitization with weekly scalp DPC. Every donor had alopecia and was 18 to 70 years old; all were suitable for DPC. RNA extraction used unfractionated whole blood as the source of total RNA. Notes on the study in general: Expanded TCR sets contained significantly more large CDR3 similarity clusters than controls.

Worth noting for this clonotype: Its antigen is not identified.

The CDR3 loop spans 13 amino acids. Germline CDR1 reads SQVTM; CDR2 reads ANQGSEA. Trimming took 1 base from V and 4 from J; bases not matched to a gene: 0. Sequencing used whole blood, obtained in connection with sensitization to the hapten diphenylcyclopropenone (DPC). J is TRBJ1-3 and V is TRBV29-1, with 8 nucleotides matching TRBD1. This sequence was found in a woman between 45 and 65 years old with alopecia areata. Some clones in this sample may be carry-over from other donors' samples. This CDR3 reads CSVEGDRGNTIYF. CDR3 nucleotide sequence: TGCAGCGTTGAAGGGGACAGGGGAAACACCATATATTTT. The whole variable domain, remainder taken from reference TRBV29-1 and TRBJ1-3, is SAVISQKPSRDICQRGTSLTIQCQVDSQVTMMFWYRQQPGQSLTLIATANQGSEATYESGFVIDKFPISRPNLTFSTLTVSNMSPEDSSIYLCSVEGDRGNTIYFGEGSWLTVV.